The 16 T cell receptor beta chains listed next were all sequenced from one sample in a study of human T cells and chemical hapten exposure. Each CDR3 protein is one row after TCRdb ran MiXCR on the RACE reads. Of 190,000 or so distinct CDR3 sequences listed, around 25% are singletons. Regarding time point: patch test 3, about 24 weeks after DPC sensitization. Treatment denoted: therapeutic diphenylcyclopropenone sensitization with weekly scalp DPC. The sequenced sample was whole blood, obtained in connection with sensitization to the hapten diphenylcyclopropenone (DPC). The origin of the receptors is a middle-aged woman with alopecia areata. Some clones in this sample may be carry-over from other donors' samples.

The V call is TRBV20-1, the J call TRBJ1-2; possibly TRBD1 for D (5 bases). The CDR3 loop spans 10 amino acids. V lost 8 bases and J lost 8, with 12 bases in between. CDR1 is DFQATT and CDR2 is SNEGSKA in the germline V gene (reference sequence). CDR3 nucleotide sequence: TGCAGTTACGCCAGGGACGGCTACACCTTC. It specifies CSYARDGYTF.

This clonotype was detected a few times. The DNA for the CDR3 is TGTGCCAGCAGCTTTAGGAGGTCTGATACGCAGTATTTT. This gives the protein CASSFRRSDTQYF. This chain joins TRBV7-2 and TRBJ2-3; perhaps TRBD2 as D (5 bases). Germline loops: CDR1 SGHTA, CDR2 FQGNSA. CDR3 size: 13 residues. Trimming pared 3 bases from V and 6 bases from J, leaving 10 bases between.

The V call is TRBV4-2, the J call TRBJ1-3; 7 bases are a match to TRBD1. The V segment lost 0 bases and the J segment 2 bases; nucleotides outside the gene matches: 7. The germline CDR1 and CDR2 sequences are LGHNA and YNFKEQ. This CDR3 has 17 residues. As DNA, the CDR3 is TGTGCCAGCAGCCAAGATCGGTTGAGGGGGCCTGGAAACACCATATATTTT. It codes for CASSQDRLRGPGNTIYF.

This clonotype appeared a few times. J is TRBJ1-1 and V is TRBV7-8, with TRBD1 as a possible D gene (6 bases). This CDR3 spans 14 amino acids. Trimming removed 5 bases at V and 6 bases at J, with 16 bases between. The germline V gene has CDR1 SGHVS and CDR2 FQNEAQ. The CDR3 protein is CASSQQGRAAEAFF. As DNA, the CDR3 is TGTGCCAGCAGCCAACAGGGTAGGGCGGCTGAAGCTTTCTTT.

This chain uses TRBV21-1 with TRBJ1-5; no DNA check was done on the table's D call, TRBD1. TRBV21-1 is marked as a pseudogene. The CDR3 covers 17 residues. CDR3 region: CASSKDRDRERNQPQHF. As DNA, the CDR3 is TGTGCCAGCAGCAAAGATCGGGACAGGGAGCGCAATCAGCCCCAGCATTTT.

In its sample, this clonotype was seen many times. The chain links TRBV29-1 to TRBJ1-2; the D is unclear. Germline CDR1 SQVTM, CDR2 ANQGSEA. This CDR3 spans 13 amino acids. V was clipped by 5 bases and J by 1 base, with 11 bases between them. CDR3 in DNA: TGCAGCGTTTCGACCGACTATAACTATGGCTACACCTTC. It translates to CSVSTDYNYGYTF.

V usage is TRBV27 and J usage is TRBJ2-1; 11 bases map to TRBD1. Unmatched junction bases numbered 6, after V lost 3 bases and J lost 8 bases. Germline-derived CDR1 and CDR2 are MNHEY and SMNVEV (reference sequence). The length of the CDR3 is 15 residues. CDR3 sequence reads: CASSLKDRGLDEQFF. As DNA, the CDR3 is TGTGCCAGCAGTTTGAAGGACAGGGGGCTGGATGAGCAGTTCTTC.

The chain couples TRBV2 to TRBJ1-5; the D gene is possibly TRBD1 (5 bases). Trimming took off 1 base at V and 2 bases at J, with 9 bases between the two ends. CDR1 SNHLY and CDR2 FYNNEI come from the germline V gene. The CDR3 covers 15 residues. The DNA for the CDR3 is TGTGCCAGCAGTGAAGTTGGGGGGGGCAATCAGCCCCAGCATTTT. Its protein is CASSEVGGGNQPQHF.

This clonotype was counted a single time. The chain is built from TRBV29-1 and TRBJ2-7, with no clear D. Germline CDR1 and CDR2: SQVTM and ANQGSEA. The CDR3 is made up of 12 amino acids. V lost 0 bases to trimming and J lost 4 bases, with 7 bases between them. This chain's CDR3 is CSVEDLRYEQYF. Written as DNA, the CDR3 is TGCAGCGTTGAAGATCTTAGGTACGAGCAGTACTTC.

The chain links TRBV10-3 to TRBJ2-5; TRBD1 is a possible D gene (5 bases). This CDR3 contains 13 residues. The germline V and J ends were trimmed by 3 bases and 0 bases, with 5 bases remaining between them. Germline loops: CDR1 ENHRY, CDR2 SYGVKD. The CDR3 is CAISDRDQETQYF. The CDR3 bases are TGTGCCATCAGTGACAGGGACCAAGAGACCCAGTACTTC.

This clonotype was counted between two and nine times. The chain couples TRBV29-1 to TRBJ2-1; a possible D gene is TRBD2 (6 bases). V lost 3 bases and J lost 15, with 15 bases in between. This CDR3 is 11 amino acids long. Germline V gene lookup returns CDR1 SQVTM and CDR2 ANQGSEA. CDR3 in DNA: TGCAGCGTTGATCCGGGAGTCGTACGGTTCTTC. Its translation: CSVDPGVVRFF.

V usage is TRBV20-1 and J usage is TRBJ2-7, with 11 bases identical to TRBD2. Germline V CDR1 and CDR2: DFQATT, SNEGSKA (reference sequence). This CDR3 comprises 15 residues. The V gene end was trimmed by 1 base and the J gene end by 4 bases; junction bases not matched to a gene: 6. CDR3 residues: CSARGAASGGYEQYF. CDR3 nucleotides: TGCAGTGCTAGAGGGGCGGCTAGCGGGGGGTACGAGCAGTACTTC.

This clonotype was seen a handful of times. The V gene is TRBV14, the J gene TRBJ1-4; 7 nucleotides agree with TRBD1. The V gene end was trimmed by 7 bases and the J gene end by 0 bases; junction bases not matched to a gene: 8. The germline gives CDR1 SGHDN, CDR2 FVKESK. The length of the CDR3 is 16 residues. The CDR3 reads CASTGQASSTNEKLFF. CDR3 nucleotides: TGTGCCAGCACCGGACAGGCTAGTTCAACTAATGAAAAACTGTTTTTT.

The chain links TRBV27 to TRBJ1-2; no definite D call. Germline CDR1 and CDR2: MNHEY and SMNVEV (reference sequence). The CDR3 totals 12 residues. The ends were cut back, 8 bases at V and 4 bases at J, with 11 bases in the middle. The CDR3 sequence: CASAMRGYGYTF. The CDR3 DNA sequence: TGTGCCAGCGCTATGAGAGGCTATGGCTACACCTTC.

The table lists this clonotype with a few counts. The chain links TRBV20-1 to TRBJ2-5, with D perhaps TRBD1 (5 bases). Between the trimmed V and J ends, which lost 3 bases and 2 bases, there was a span of 13 bases. The CDR3 covers 14 residues. CDR1 is DFQATT, CDR2 SNEGSKA, per germline (reference sequence). For the CDR3, the DNA is TGCAGTGCTAGTCGATCAGGGCTGCAAGAGACCCAGTACTTC. Its protein product is CSASRSGLQETQYF.

The chain links TRBV7-9 to TRBJ1-6; TRBD1 might be the D (6 bases). Germline lookup yields CDR1 SEHNR and CDR2 FQNEAQ (reference sequence). Trimming took 0 bases from V and 4 from J, leaving 13 bases between them. The CDR3 covers 17 residues. Here the CDR3 reads CASSLALDRRYNSPLHF. CDR3 DNA: TGTGCCAGCAGCTTAGCGCTTGACAGGAGATATAATTCACCCCTCCACTTT.